This T cell receptor (beta chain) was documented in a study of siplizumab effects on memory and regulatory T cells. General study findings and limits: There appeared to be greater diversity in naive T cells than in memory cells, and naive T cells seemed major contributors to the alloresponse. Siplizumab significantly decreased alloreactive sequences from unstimulated CD4+ memory cells.

This clone was observed a single time. Its antigen is not known. This table comes from immunoSEQ multiplex PCR, and its TCRdb copy is limited to in-frame clones, with some not included. The sample consists of about 100,000 clones, about 91% of them appearing once. V was shortened by 4 bases and J by 0 bases, with 16 bases between the two germline ends. Germline lookup yields CDR1 LNHDA and CDR2 SQIVND (reference sequence). The CDR3 has 17 residues. This clonotype originated in a human donor in good health. The chain joins TRBV19 to TRBJ1-3; the D gene is possibly TRBD1 (6 bases). The sample was CD4+ T cells sorted from blood. DNA of the CDR3: TGTGCCAGTAGTAAGTGGGGCACAGGGATCTCTGGAAACACCATATATTTT. Its translation: CASSKWGTGISGNTIYF.